These 26 T cell receptor beta chains share one sample of origin, sequenced in a study of CD8+ T cells in alopecia areata. Sequencing templates came from extracted RNA that was reverse transcribed into cDNA. Method: immunoSEQ multiplex PCR; TCRdb's copy keeps in-frame clones and lacks some. This sample has over 120,000 clones, with nearly 55% found just once. Described treatment: oral pan-JAK inhibitor, 5-10 mg twice daily. Sequencing was performed on CD8+ T cells sorted from blood, taken at week 4, from a patient treated with tofacitinib. Every receptor here comes from a human donor with alopecia areata.

The V call is TRBV5-6, the J call TRBJ1-5; the D is unclear. The CDR3 runs 14 residues. Germline values: CDR1 SGHDT, CDR2 YYEEEE. V shed 3 bases and J shed 5 bases, with 12 bases lying between them. As DNA, the CDR3 is TGTGCCAGCAGCTCGGGGAGCGGCGATCAGCCCCAGCATTTT. Translation gives CASSSGSGDQPQHF.

The chain is built from TRBV27 and TRBJ2-3, with 9 bases fitting TRBD1. The CDR3 consists of 15 residues. The J segment lost 2 bases and the V segment lost 5 bases, leaving 5 bases of the junction unmatched. CDR1 is MNHEY, CDR2 SMNVEV, per germline (reference sequence). The DNA of the CDR3 is TGTGCCAGCAGTCTCCGACAGGGGGTCACAGATACGCAGTATTTT. It is translated as CASSLRQGVTDTQYF.

This clone was counted only a few times. The gene calls are TRBV7-9 and TRBJ2-7; D possibly corresponds to TRBD2 (5 bases). Germline lookup yields CDR1 SEHNR and CDR2 FQNEAQ (reference sequence). Trimming pared 7 bases from V and 3 bases from J, leaving 10 bases between. The CDR3 totals 12 residues. CDR3 sequence reads: CASTPGNYEQYF. CDR3 nucleotide sequence: TGTGCCAGCACCCCCGGGAACTACGAGCAGTACTTC. Drawing the rest from reference TRBV7-9 and TRBJ2-7, the complete variable domain is DTGVSQNPRHKITKRGQNVTFRCDPISEHNRLYWYRQTLGQGPEFLTYFQNEAQLEKSRLLSDRFSAERPKGSFSTLEIQRTEQGDSAMYLCASTPGNYEQYFGPGTRLTVT.

The CDR3 region is CASSQDREDEQYF. As DNA, the CDR3 is TGCGCCAGCAGCCAAGACAGGGAGGACGAGCAGTACTTC. V usage is TRBV4-3 and J usage is TRBJ2-7; perhaps TRBD2 as D (6 bases). This CDR3 spans 13 amino acids. Germline V gene lookup returns CDR1 LGHNA and CDR2 YSLEER. The germline V and J ends were trimmed by 0 bases and 5 bases, with 8 bases remaining between them.

CDR3 amino acids: CASSGRDRGSGELFF. CDR3 nucleotide sequence: TGTGCCAGCAGCGGCCGGGACAGGGGATCCGGGGAGCTGTTTTTT. The chain is built from TRBV9 and TRBJ2-2, with 10 bases lining up with TRBD1. This CDR3 region has 15 residues. Germline CDR1 and CDR2: SGDLS and YYNGEE. With 3 bases clipped from V and 6 bases from J, the junction kept 5 bases outside the gene matches. Variable domain in full (rest from reference TRBV9 and TRBJ2-2): DSGVTQTPKHLITATGQRVTLRCSPRSGDLSVYWYQQSLDQGLQFLIQYYNGEERAKGNILERFSAQQFPDLHSELNLSSLELGDSALYFCASSGRDRGSGELFFGEGSRLTVL.

The chain has TRBV29-1 and TRBJ2-3; D unclear. Germline values: CDR1 SQVTM, CDR2 ANQGSEA. CDR3 size: 10 residues. The CDR3 here is CSGIGDTQYF. Here the CDR3 DNA reads TGCAGTGGAATAGGAGATACGCAGTATTTT.

The table lists this clone with a few counts. The V and J genes are TRBV7-2 and TRBJ2-3; D not certain. Deletions cut 2 bases from V and 8 bases from J, with 5 bases between. Germline V gene sequence: CDR1 SGHTA, CDR2 FQGNSA. The CDR3 length is 11 residues. CDR3 protein: CASSLYGTQYF. Written as DNA, the CDR3 is TGTGCCAGCAGCTTATACGGTACGCAGTATTTT. The whole variable domain, remainder taken from reference TRBV7-2 and TRBJ2-3, is GAGVSQSPSNKVTEKGKDVELRCDPISGHTALYWYRQSLGQGLEFLIYFQGNSAPDKSGLPSDRFSAERTGGSVSTLTIQRTQQEDSAVYLCASSLYGTQYFGPGTRLTVL.

The J gene is TRBJ1-2, the V gene TRBV29-1; 8 nucleotides align to TRBD1. Trimming took 5 bases from V and 7 from J; bases not matched to a gene: 6. The CDR3 has 12 amino acids. The germline gives CDR1 SQVTM, CDR2 ANQGSEA. The CDR3 spells CSVLQGEGGYTF. DNA for the CDR3: TGCAGCGTTCTACAGGGGGAAGGTGGCTACACCTTC.

As DNA, the CDR3 is TGTGCCAGCAGCTGGGTACAGAGTGCCTACAATGAGCAGTTCTTC. It codes for CASSWVQSAYNEQFF. V is TRBV5-6 and J is TRBJ2-1; D not resolved. The CDR3 length is 15 residues. The V gene's germline CDR1 is SGHDT and CDR2 YYEEEE. Trimming stripped 3 bases from V and 2 bases from J, with 12 bases between.

The chain combines TRBV27 with TRBJ1-6, with 10 positions matching TRBD1. The CDR3 runs 15 residues. Germline-derived CDR1 and CDR2 are MNHEY and SMNVEV (reference sequence). V shed 4 bases, J shed 5 bases, and the junction held 2 bases outside the gene matches. The CDR3 DNA reads as TGTGCCAGCAGTTACGACAGGGGGCATAATTCACCCCTCCACTTT. It translates to CASSYDRGHNSPLHF.

The genes are TRBV30 and TRBJ2-2; D ambiguous. This CDR3 is 13 amino acids long. V dropped 1 base and J dropped 1 base, with 4 bases sitting between them. The germline CDR1 and CDR2 sequences are GTSNPN and SVGIG (reference sequence). CDR3 nucleotides: TGTGCCTGGAGTGGAGGGAACACCGGGGAGCTGTTTTTT. This gives the protein CAWSGGNTGELFF. The full variable domain, completed using reference TRBV30 and TRBJ2-2, is SQTIHQWPATLVQPVGSPLSLECTVEGTSNPNLYWYRQAAGRGLQLLFYSVGIGQISSEVPQNLSASRPQDRQFILSSKKLLLSDSGFYLCAWSGGNTGELFFGEGSRLTVL.

The V and J genes are TRBV27 and TRBJ1-5, with 7 positions matching TRBD1. The germline gives CDR1 MNHEY, CDR2 SMNVEV (reference sequence). This CDR3 is 15 amino acids long. V gave up 2 bases and J gave up 1 base; unmatched junction bases: 2. The CDR3 DNA is TGTGCCAGCAGTTTAGGGACAGAAAGCAATCAGCCCCAGCATTTT. Translating gives CASSLGTESNQPQHF.

In its sample, this clone was seen a few times. The rearrangement joins TRBV5-6 to TRBJ2-3, with D maybe TRBD2 (5 bases). CDR3 length: 15 amino acids. Trimming left V 6 bases short and J 1 base short, with 15 bases between. CDR1 and CDR2 (germline): SGHDT, YYEEEE. CDR3 nucleotide sequence: TGTGCCAGCATCCGCGGCGGGCACGGCACAGATACGCAGTATTTT. Protein sequence: CASIRGGHGTDTQYF. Full variable domain (missing parts from reference TRBV5-6 and TRBJ2-3): DAGVTQSPTHLIKTRGQQVTLRCSPKSGHDTVSWYQQALGQGPQFIFQYYEEEERQRGNFPDRFSGHQFPNYSSELNVNALLLGDSALYLCASIRGGHGTDTQYFGPGTRLTVL.

This sequence joins TRBV4-3 and TRBJ1-5, with D tentatively TRBD1 (6 bases). This CDR3 contains 16 residues. In germline, CDR1 is LGHNA, CDR2 YSLEER. The ends were cut back, 0 bases at V and 2 bases at J, with 11 bases in the middle. The DNA for the CDR3 is TGCGCCAGCAGCCAAGAATGGGGGCAGGGCAATCAGCCCCAGCATTTT. This encodes CASSQEWGQGNQPQHF.

This clone was picked up a small number of times. The chain recombines TRBV29-1 with TRBJ1-1; 8 bases agree with TRBD1. There are 12 residues in the CDR3. The J segment lost 7 bases and the V segment lost 5 bases, leaving 6 bases of the junction unmatched. Germline CDR1 reads SQVTM; CDR2 reads ANQGSEA. Here the CDR3 DNA reads TGCAGCGTTCCTGGACAGGGAGGTGAAGCTTTCTTT. It is translated as CSVPGQGGEAFF.

The CDR3 DNA reads as TGCGCCAGCAGCCAAGATAAGGGTTCACCCCTCCACTTT. Its translation is CASSQDKGSPLHF. The chain employs TRBV4-1 and TRBJ1-6; D not certain. Per germline, CDR1 MGHRA and CDR2 YSYEKL. Deletions cut 0 bases from V and 9 bases from J, with 6 bases between. The CDR3 length is 13 residues.

This clone was detected only a few times. The chain joins TRBV27 to TRBJ1-1; D gene ambiguous. This CDR3 spans 12 amino acids. Trimming cost V 5 bases and J 1 base, with 5 bases left between them. The V gene's germline CDR1 is MNHEY and CDR2 SMNVEV (reference sequence). CDR3 DNA: TGTGCCAGCAGTACGGGGAACACTGAAGCTTTCTTT. Residues: CASSTGNTEAFF.

This clone turned up a few times. The chain joins TRBV5-6 to TRBJ2-1; TRBD2 is a possible D gene (6 bases). Trimming removed 0 bases from V and 8 bases from J, with 18 bases in between. CDR3 size: 16 residues. Germline CDR1 SGHDT, CDR2 YYEEEE. CDR3: CASSLGERGGGDEQFF. DNA of the CDR3: TGTGCCAGCAGCTTGGGGGAGAGGGGAGGAGGCGATGAGCAGTTCTTC.

This chain connects TRBV13 to TRBJ2-3; D tentatively reads TRBD1 or TRBD2 (6 bases each). V was cut by 5 bases and J by 0 bases, with 24 bases left in between. In germline, CDR1 is PRHDT, CDR2 FYEKMQ (reference sequence). This CDR3 contains 19 residues. The CDR3 DNA reads TGTGCCAGCAGCGGAGTAGCCGTGACAGGCGGACTAAGCACAGATACGCAGTATTTT. Its protein product is CASSGVAVTGGLSTDTQYF.

Only a few counts were recorded for this clone. The V call is TRBV6-1, the J call TRBJ1-2; D might be TRBD1 (6 bases). Germline loops: CDR1 MNHNS, CDR2 SASEGT. The length of the CDR3 is 13 residues. Trimming stripped 5 bases from V and 4 bases from J, with 11 bases between. The DNA of the CDR3 is TGTGCCAGCAGTCCTAACAGGGCCTATGGCTACACCTTC. This translates into CASSPNRAYGYTF.

The rearrangement uses TRBV4-1 and TRBJ1-1; 10 bases align to TRBD1. The CDR3 consists of 16 residues. After removal of 3 bases from V and 1 base from J, the junction contained 5 bases not matched to a gene. Per germline, CDR1 MGHRA and CDR2 YSYEKL. The CDR3 protein is CASSQGQGLGNTEAFF. CDR3 nucleotides: TGCGCCAGCAGCCAGGGACAGGGGTTGGGGAACACTGAAGCTTTCTTT.

This clone has just a few counts. The rearrangement joins TRBV7-8 to TRBJ2-5, with D perhaps matching TRBD1 (5 bases). In germline, CDR1 is SGHVS, CDR2 FQNEAQ. This CDR3 is built from 13 residues. Between the trimmed V and J ends, which lost 3 bases and 4 bases, there was a span of 9 bases. The CDR3 reads CASSFQQAETQYF. The CDR3 region has the DNA TGTGCCAGCAGCTTTCAACAGGCAGAGACCCAGTACTTC.

The chain recombines TRBV4-1 with TRBJ1-5; 10 bases are shared with TRBD1. CDR1 is MGHRA and CDR2 is YSYEKL in the germline V gene. This CDR3 contains 15 residues. The V segment lost 4 bases and the J segment 7 bases; nucleotides outside the gene matches: 7. CDR3 bases: TGCGCCAGCAGCCGTGACAGGGGGCTCATGCAGCCCCAGCATTTT. Translating gives CASSRDRGLMQPQHF.

This chain connects TRBV7-9 to TRBJ2-5; 13 bases fit TRBD2. V was clipped by 4 bases and J by 1 base; unmatched bases: 6. The germline V gene encodes CDR1 SEHNR and CDR2 FQNEAQ (reference sequence). This CDR3 is 17 amino acids long. The CDR3 is CASSSGLAGSSQETQYF. Written as DNA, the CDR3 is TGTGCCAGCAGCTCGGGACTAGCGGGGAGCTCCCAAGAGACCCAGTACTTC. Using reference TRBV7-9 and TRBJ2-5 for the parts outside the CDR3, the full variable domain is DTGVSQNPRHKITKRGQNVTFRCDPISEHNRLYWYRQTLGQGPEFLTYFQNEAQLEKSRLLSDRFSAERPKGSFSTLEIQRTEQGDSAMYLCASSSGLAGSSQETQYFGPGTRLLVL.

The chain combines TRBV7-9 with TRBJ1-5; D is perhaps TRBD1 (5 bases). Germline values: CDR1 SEHNR, CDR2 FQNEAQ (reference sequence). The CDR3 spans 12 residues. The ends were cut back, 5 bases at V and 9 bases at J, with 11 bases in the middle. CDR3: CASSDSTGPQHF. The CDR3 nucleotides are TGTGCCAGCAGCGACAGTACCGGGCCCCAGCATTTT. The full variable domain, its missing parts supplied by reference TRBV7-9 and TRBJ1-5, is DTGVSQNPRHKITKRGQNVTFRCDPISEHNRLYWYRQTLGQGPEFLTYFQNEAQLEKSRLLSDRFSAERPKGSFSTLEIQRTEQGDSAMYLCASSDSTGPQHFGDGTRLSIL.

The chain employs TRBV29-1 and TRBJ2-2; a weak D match, TRBD1 (5 bases). Trimming removed 4 bases at V and 5 bases at J, with 14 bases between. The germline V gene has CDR1 SQVTM and CDR2 ANQGSEA. The CDR3 loop spans 14 amino acids. The CDR3 reads CSVVVQGPTGELFF. CDR3 DNA sequence: TGCAGCGTTGTAGTGCAGGGCCCAACCGGGGAGCTGTTTTTT.